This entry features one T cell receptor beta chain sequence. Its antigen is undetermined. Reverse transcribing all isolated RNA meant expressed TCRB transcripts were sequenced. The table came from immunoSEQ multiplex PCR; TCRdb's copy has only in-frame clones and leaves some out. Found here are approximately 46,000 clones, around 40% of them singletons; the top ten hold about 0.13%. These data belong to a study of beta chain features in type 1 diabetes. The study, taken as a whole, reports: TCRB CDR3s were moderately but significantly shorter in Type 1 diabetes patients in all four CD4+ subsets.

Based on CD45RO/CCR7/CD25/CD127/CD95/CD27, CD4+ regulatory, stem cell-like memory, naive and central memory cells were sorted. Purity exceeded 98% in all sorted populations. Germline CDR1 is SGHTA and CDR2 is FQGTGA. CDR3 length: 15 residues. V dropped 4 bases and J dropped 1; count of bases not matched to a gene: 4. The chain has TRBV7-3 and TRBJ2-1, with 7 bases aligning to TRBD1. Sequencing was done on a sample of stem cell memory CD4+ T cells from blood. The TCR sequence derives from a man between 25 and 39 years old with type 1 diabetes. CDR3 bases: TGTGCCAGCAGCTCTCAGGGGGTTTCCTACAATGAGCAGTTCTTC. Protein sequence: CASSSQGVSYNEQFF.